Listed below are T cell receptor beta chains from one sample, sequenced in a study of OX40 agonist ivuxolimab in advanced cancers. Using immunoSEQ multiplex PCR, the repertoire was profiled, and TCRdb retains in-frame clones only, with some absent. The sample records about 68,000 clones, around 86% being singletons. The source was CD4+ or CD8+ T cells sorted from blood, collected in a trial of the OX40 agonist ivuxolimab. The receptor set was obtained from an adult with an advanced solid tumor such as melanoma, head and neck, liver or kidney cancer. Each CDR3 is given with its conserved first and last residue.

CDR3 length: 13; J gene: TRBJ1-1; V gene: TRBV7-3; CDR3 protein: CASSLSGQGLAFF
CDR3 length: 11; J gene: TRBJ2-5; V gene: TRBV18; CDR3 protein: CASSPEETQYF
CDR3 length: 16; J gene: TRBJ2-5; V gene: TRBV19; CDR3 protein: CASSIDKAGPQETQYF
CDR3 length: 18; J gene: TRBJ2-7; V gene: TRBV11-2; CDR3 protein: CASSLTYAGTRGSYEQYF
CDR3 length: 16; J gene: TRBJ2-1; V gene: TRBV5-1; CDR3 protein: CASSLRATGGDNEQFF
CDR3 length: 16; J gene: TRBJ1-5; V gene: TRBV28; CDR3 protein: CASSSLTWLAGKPQHF
CDR3 length: 13; J gene: TRBJ2-2; V gene: TRBV2; CDR3 protein: CAIRDRDGGELFF
CDR3 length: 15; J gene: TRBJ1-5; V gene: TRBV4-2; CDR3 protein: CASSPTKGSNQPQHF
CDR3 length: 16; J gene: TRBJ2-1; V gene: TRBV19; CDR3 protein: CASSIRERISYNEQFF
CDR3 length: 11; J gene: TRBJ2-3; V gene: TRBV5-1; CDR3 protein: CASASTDTQYF
CDR3 length: 13; J gene: TRBJ2-7; V gene: TRBV5-1; CDR3 protein: CASSVGQVHEQYF
CDR3 length: 15; J gene: TRBJ2-2; V gene: TRBV5-6; CDR3 protein: CASSPGTMNTGELFF
CDR3 length: 13; J gene: TRBJ1-2; V gene: TRBV6-1; CDR3 protein: CASSGGSNYGYTF
CDR3 length: 16; J gene: TRBJ1-1; V gene: TRBV10-3; CDR3 protein: CAISGGAGGLDTEAFF
CDR3 length: 13; J gene: TRBJ1-1; V gene: TRBV7-3; CDR3 protein: CASSSTGGAEAFF
CDR3 length: 15; J gene: TRBJ2-6; V gene: TRBV19; CDR3 protein: CASSIVHSGANVLTF
CDR3 length: 16; J gene: TRBJ1-3; V gene: TRBV9; CDR3 protein: CASSVEGTGRGNTIYF
CDR3 length: 14; J gene: TRBJ2-6; V gene: TRBV2; CDR3 protein: CASSRGHGANVLTF
CDR3 length: 13; J gene: TRBJ1-3; V gene: TRBV7-8; CDR3 protein: CASSLAGGNTIYF
CDR3 length: 14; J gene: TRBJ1-1; V gene: TRBV5-1; CDR3 protein: CASSLAQRGTEAFF
CDR3 length: 14; J gene: TRBJ2-7; V gene: TRBV14; CDR3 protein: CASSVLGSVYEQYF
CDR3 length: 15; J gene: TRBJ1-5; V gene: TRBV5-6; CDR3 protein: CASSLRMAGNQPQHF
CDR3 length: 13; J gene: TRBJ1-1; V gene: TRBV7-3; CDR3 protein: CASSSDRFTEAFF
CDR3 length: 13; J gene: TRBJ1-1; V gene: TRBV18; CDR3 protein: CASSPSPNTEAFF
CDR3 length: 14; J gene: TRBJ2-2; V gene: TRBV9; CDR3 protein: CASSVATETGELFF
CDR3 length: 13; J gene: TRBJ2-7; V gene: TRBV6-1; CDR3 protein: CASSAGQGAPWYF
CDR3 length: 14; J gene: TRBJ2-1; V gene: TRBV7-9; CDR3 protein: CASSGLLEASEQFF
CDR3 length: 17; J gene: TRBJ2-1; V gene: TRBV4-1; CDR3 protein: CASSQGALQGLYNEQFF
CDR3 length: 14; J gene: TRBJ2-1; V gene: TRBV7-2; CDR3 protein: CASSFGLGGDEQFF
CDR3 length: 13; J gene: TRBJ1-5; V gene: TRBV5-4; CDR3 protein: CASSFERNQPQHF
CDR3 length: 15; J gene: TRBJ2-6; V gene: TRBV28; CDR3 protein: CASSLGGSGANVLTF
CDR3 length: 17; J gene: TRBJ2-1; V gene: TRBV7-8; CDR3 protein: CASSLRVASSSYNEQFF
CDR3 length: 15; J gene: TRBJ2-3; V gene: TRBV9; CDR3 protein: CASSVDGGGAKTQYF
CDR3 length: 14; J gene: TRBJ1-3; V gene: TRBV6-1; CDR3 protein: CASSEGGASLGIYF
CDR3 length: 12; J gene: TRBJ2-5; V gene: TRBV28; CDR3 protein: CASSGIRETQYF
CDR3 length: 13; J gene: TRBJ2-3; V gene: TRBV10-3; CDR3 protein: CAIRETRTDTQYF
CDR3 length: 15; J gene: TRBJ2-2; V gene: TRBV7-3; CDR3 protein: CASSLTGSSRGELFF
CDR3 length: 13; J gene: TRBJ2-7; V gene: TRBV28; CDR3 protein: CASSFDPWSEQYF
CDR3 length: 14; J gene: TRBJ2-3; V gene: TRBV2; CDR3 protein: CASKGASGTDTQYF
CDR3 length: 13; J gene: TRBJ1-1; V gene: TRBV27; CDR3 protein: CASTRRGQSEAFF
CDR3 length: 15; J gene: TRBJ2-1; V gene: TRBV10-1; CDR3 protein: CASSEEGSDRHEQFF
CDR3 length: 15; J gene: TRBJ2-7; V gene: TRBV6-6; CDR3 protein: CASRPLRDRVYEQYF
CDR3 length: 13; J gene: TRBJ2-5; V gene: TRBV7-2; CDR3 protein: CASSPSTRETQYF
CDR3 length: 12; J gene: TRBJ1-2; V gene: TRBV19; CDR3 protein: CASNLGGFGYTF
CDR3 length: 14; J gene: TRBJ1-4; V gene: TRBV19; CDR3 protein: CASSTGQPNEKLFF
CDR3 length: 14; J gene: TRBJ1-1; V gene: TRBV6-1; CDR3 protein: CASSERQLRTEAFF
CDR3 length: 13; J gene: TRBJ2-1; V gene: TRBV5-1; CDR3 protein: CASSSSWDNEQFF
CDR3 length: 14; J gene: TRBJ2-1; V gene: TRBV7-7; CDR3 protein: CASSLGGAGAEQFF
CDR3 length: 14; J gene: TRBJ1-1; V gene: TRBV7-3; CDR3 protein: CASSLYGVNTEAFF
CDR3 length: 13; J gene: TRBJ1-2; V gene: TRBV19; CDR3 protein: CASRQELPFGYTF
CDR3 length: 15; J gene: TRBJ1-6; V gene: TRBV19; CDR3 protein: CASSDTSGNNSPLHF
CDR3 length: 14; J gene: TRBJ2-3; V gene: TRBV2; CDR3 protein: CASTQEHGGDTQYF
CDR3 length: 16; J gene: TRBJ1-4; V gene: TRBV7-9; CDR3 protein: CASSLGWDRGGEKLFF
CDR3 length: 13; J gene: TRBJ2-5; V gene: TRBV4-2; CDR3 protein: CASSQGTEETQYF